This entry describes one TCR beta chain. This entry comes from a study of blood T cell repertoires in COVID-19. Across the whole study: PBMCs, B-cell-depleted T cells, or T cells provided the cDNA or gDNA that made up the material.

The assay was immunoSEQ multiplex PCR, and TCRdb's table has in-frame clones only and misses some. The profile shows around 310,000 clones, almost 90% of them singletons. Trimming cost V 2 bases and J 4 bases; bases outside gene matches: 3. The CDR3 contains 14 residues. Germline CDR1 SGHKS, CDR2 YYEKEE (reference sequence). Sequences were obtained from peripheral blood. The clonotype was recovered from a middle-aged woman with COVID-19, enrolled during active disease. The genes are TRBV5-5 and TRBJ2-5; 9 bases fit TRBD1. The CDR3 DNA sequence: TGTGCCAGCAGCTTCGGACAGGGGAGAGAGACCCAGTACTTC. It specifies CASSFGQGRETQYF.